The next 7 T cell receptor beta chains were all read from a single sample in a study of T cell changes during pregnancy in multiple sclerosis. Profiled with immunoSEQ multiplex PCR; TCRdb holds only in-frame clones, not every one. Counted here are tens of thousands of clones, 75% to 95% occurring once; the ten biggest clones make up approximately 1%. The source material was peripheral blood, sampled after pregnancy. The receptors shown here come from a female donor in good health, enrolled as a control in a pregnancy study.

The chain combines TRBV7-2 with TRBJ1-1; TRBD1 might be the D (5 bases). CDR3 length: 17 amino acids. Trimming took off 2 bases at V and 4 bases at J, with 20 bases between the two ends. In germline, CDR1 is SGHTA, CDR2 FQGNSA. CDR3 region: CASSLSGTFAGGTEAFF. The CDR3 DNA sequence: TGTGCCAGCAGCTTATCCGGGACTTTTGCGGGTGGCACTGAAGCTTTCTTT.

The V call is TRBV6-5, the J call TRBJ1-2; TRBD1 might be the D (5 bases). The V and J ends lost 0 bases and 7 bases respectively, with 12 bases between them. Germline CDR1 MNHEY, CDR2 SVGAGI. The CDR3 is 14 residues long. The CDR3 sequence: CASSYSMTVIGYTF. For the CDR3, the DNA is TGTGCCAGCAGTTACTCTATGACAGTTATTGGCTACACCTTC.

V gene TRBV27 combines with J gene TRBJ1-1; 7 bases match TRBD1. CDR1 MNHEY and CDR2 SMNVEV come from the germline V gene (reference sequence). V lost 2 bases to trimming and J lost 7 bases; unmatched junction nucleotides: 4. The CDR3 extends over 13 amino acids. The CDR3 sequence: CASSLQGGLEAFF. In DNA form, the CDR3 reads TGTGCCAGCAGTTTACAGGGGGGACTTGAAGCTTTCTTT.

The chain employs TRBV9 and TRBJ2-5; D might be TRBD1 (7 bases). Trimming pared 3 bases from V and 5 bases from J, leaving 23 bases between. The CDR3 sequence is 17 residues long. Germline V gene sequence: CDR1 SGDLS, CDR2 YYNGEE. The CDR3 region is CASSAAGGRGFGETQYF. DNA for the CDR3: TGTGCCAGCAGCGCCGCCGGGGGCAGGGGGTTTGGTGAGACCCAGTACTTC.

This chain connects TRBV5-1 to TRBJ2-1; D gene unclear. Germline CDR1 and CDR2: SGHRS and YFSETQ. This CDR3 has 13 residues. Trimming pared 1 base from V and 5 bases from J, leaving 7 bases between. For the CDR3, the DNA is TGCGCCAGCAGCTTGCAACACAACAATGAGCAGTTCTTC. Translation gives CASSLQHNNEQFF.

The CDR3 sequence is CASSRNTGAGNSPLHF. The CDR3, as DNA: TGTGCCAGCAGCCGGAATACAGGGGCTGGTAATTCACCCCTCCACTTT. V usage is TRBV7-2 and J usage is TRBJ1-6, with TRBD1 matching 7 bases. The CDR3 extends over 16 amino acids. The junction had 10 bases not matched to a gene; V was cut back by 5 bases and J by 6 bases. Germline-derived CDR1 and CDR2 are SGHTA and FQGNSA. Together with reference TRBV7-2 and TRBJ1-6, the CDR3 gives the full variable domain: GAGVSQSPSNKVTEKGKDVELRCDPISGHTALYWYRQSLGQGLEFLIYFQGNSAPDKSGLPSDRFSAERTGGSVSTLTIQRTQQEDSAVYLCASSRNTGAGNSPLHFGNGTRLTVT.

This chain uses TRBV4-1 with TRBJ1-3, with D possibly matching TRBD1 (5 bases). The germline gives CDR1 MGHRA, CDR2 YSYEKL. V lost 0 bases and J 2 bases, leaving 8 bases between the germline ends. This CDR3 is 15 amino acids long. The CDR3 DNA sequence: TGCGCCAGCAGCCAAGATGGGGGGACTGGAAACACCATATATTTT. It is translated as CASSQDGGTGNTIYF.